The source of this T cell receptor beta chain is a study of cytomegalovirus exposure and HLA in healthy donors. The CDR3 has 16 amino acids. Germline CDR1 SEHNR, CDR2 FQNEAQ (reference sequence). J gave up 5 bases and V 1 base, and 6 bases lay outside the gene matches. The PCR employed 60 Vbeta primers together with 13 Jbeta primers. Some clones are missing from TCRdb's copy, which holds only in-frame ones; the method was immunoSEQ multiplex PCR. Of 200,000 to 250,000 clones in the sample, about 80% were seen once. Material for sequencing was PBMCs. The chain recombines TRBV7-9 with TRBJ1-2; 11 bases agree with TRBD1. This clonotype was sampled from a woman aged 55 to 70 in good health and CMV-seropositive. The CDR3 reads CASSLVGGQGVYGYTF. CDR3 DNA sequence: TGTGCCAGCAGCTTAGTTGGGGGACAGGGGGTTTATGGCTACACCTTC.